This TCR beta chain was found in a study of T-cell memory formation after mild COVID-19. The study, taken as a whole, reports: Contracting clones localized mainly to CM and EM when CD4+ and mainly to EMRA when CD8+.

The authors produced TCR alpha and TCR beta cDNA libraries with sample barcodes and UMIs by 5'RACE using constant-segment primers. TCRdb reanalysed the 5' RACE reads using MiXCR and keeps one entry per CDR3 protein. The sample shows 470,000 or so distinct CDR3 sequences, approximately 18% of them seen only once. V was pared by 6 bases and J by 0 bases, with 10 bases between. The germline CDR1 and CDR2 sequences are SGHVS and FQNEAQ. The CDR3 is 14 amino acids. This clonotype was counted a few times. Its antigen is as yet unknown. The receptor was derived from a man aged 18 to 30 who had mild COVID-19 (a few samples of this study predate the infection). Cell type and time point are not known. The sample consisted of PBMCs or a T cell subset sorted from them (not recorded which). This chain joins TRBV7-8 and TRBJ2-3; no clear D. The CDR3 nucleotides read TGTGCCAGCAGTCCCCAGCCTAGCACAGATACGCAGTATTTT. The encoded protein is CASSPQPSTDTQYF.